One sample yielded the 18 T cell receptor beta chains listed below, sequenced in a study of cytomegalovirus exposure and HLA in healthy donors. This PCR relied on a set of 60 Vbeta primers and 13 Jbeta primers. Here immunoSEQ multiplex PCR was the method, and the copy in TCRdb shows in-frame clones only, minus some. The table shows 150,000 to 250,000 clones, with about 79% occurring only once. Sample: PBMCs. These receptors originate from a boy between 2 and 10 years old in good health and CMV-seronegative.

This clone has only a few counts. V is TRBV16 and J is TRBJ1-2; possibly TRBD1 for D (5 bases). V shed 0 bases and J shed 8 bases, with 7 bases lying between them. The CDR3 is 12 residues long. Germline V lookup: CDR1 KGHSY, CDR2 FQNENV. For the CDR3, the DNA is TGTGCCAGCAGCCAATCGCCAGGGGGCTACACCTTC. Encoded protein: CASSQSPGGYTF.

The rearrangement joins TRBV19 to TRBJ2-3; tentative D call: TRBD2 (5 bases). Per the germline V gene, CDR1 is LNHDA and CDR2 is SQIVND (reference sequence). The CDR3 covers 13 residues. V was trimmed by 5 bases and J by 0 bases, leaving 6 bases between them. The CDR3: CASSGSSTDTQYF. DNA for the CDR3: TGTGCCAGTAGTGGGAGTAGCACAGATACGCAGTATTTT.

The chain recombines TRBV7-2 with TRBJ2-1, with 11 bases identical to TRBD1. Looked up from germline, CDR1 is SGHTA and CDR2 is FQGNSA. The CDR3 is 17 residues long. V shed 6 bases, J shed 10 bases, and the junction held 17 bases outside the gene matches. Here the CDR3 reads CASSSAPGTGGKVEQFF. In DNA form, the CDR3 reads TGTGCCAGCAGTTCCGCTCCCGGGACAGGGGGTAAAGTAGAGCAGTTCTTC.

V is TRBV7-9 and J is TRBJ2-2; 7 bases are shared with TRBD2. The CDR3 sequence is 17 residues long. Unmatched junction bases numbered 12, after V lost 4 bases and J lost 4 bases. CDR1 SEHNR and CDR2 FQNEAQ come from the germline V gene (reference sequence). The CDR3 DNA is TGTGCCAGCAGCTCAGGTCCTCGGGGGGTCATCACCGGGGAGCTGTTTTTT. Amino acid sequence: CASSSGPRGVITGELFF.

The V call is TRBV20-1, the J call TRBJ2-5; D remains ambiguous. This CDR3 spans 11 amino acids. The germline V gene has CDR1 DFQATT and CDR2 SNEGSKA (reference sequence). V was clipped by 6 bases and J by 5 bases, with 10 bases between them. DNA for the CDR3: TGCAGTGCCCAAGCCCGGGAGACCCAGTACTTC. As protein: CSAQARETQYF.

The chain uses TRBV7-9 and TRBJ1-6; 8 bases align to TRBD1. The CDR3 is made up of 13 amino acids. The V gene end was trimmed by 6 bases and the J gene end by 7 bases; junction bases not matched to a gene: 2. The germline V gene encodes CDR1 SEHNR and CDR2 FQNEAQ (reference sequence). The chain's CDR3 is CASSGQGNSPLHF. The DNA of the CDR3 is TGTGCCAGCAGTGGACAGGGCAATTCACCCCTCCACTTT.

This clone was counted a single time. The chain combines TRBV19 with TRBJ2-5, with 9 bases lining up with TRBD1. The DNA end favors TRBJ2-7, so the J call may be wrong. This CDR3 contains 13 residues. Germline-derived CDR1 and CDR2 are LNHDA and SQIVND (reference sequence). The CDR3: CASSARTGDEQYF. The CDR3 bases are TGTGCCAGTAGTGCCAGGACAGGGGACGAGCAGTACTTC.

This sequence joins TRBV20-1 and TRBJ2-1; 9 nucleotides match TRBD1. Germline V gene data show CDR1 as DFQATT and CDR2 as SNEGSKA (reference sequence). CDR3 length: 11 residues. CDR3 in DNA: TGCAGCCCGGGACAGGGAAATGAGCAGTTCTTC. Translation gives CSPGQGNEQFF.

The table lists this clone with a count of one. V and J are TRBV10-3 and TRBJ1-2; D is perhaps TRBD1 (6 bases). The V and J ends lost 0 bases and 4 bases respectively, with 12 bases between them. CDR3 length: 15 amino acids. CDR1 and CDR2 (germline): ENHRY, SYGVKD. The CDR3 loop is CAISESGRGLYGYTF. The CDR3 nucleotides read TGTGCCATCAGTGAGTCTGGCAGGGGCCTCTATGGCTACACCTTC.

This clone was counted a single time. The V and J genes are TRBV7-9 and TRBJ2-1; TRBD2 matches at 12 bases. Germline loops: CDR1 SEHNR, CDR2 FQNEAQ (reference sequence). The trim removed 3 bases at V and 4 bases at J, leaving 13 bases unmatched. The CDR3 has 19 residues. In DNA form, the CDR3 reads TGTGCCAGCAGCTTCTCGAGACTAGCGGGGGCCCTCCTTTACAATGAGCAGTTCTTC. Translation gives CASSFSRLAGALLYNEQFF.

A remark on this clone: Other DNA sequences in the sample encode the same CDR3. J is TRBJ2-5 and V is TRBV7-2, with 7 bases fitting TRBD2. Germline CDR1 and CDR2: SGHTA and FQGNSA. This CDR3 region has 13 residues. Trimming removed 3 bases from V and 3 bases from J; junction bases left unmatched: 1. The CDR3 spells CASSFGGEETQYF. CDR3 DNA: TGTGCCAGCAGCTTTGGGGGGGAAGAGACCCAGTACTTC.

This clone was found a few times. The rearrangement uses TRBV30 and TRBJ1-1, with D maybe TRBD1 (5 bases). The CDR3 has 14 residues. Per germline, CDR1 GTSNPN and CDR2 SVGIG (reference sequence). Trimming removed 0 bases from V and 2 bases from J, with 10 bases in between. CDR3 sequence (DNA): TGTGCCTGGAGTGTAATGGGGGGAAACACTGAAGCTTTCTTT. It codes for CAWSVMGGNTEAFF.

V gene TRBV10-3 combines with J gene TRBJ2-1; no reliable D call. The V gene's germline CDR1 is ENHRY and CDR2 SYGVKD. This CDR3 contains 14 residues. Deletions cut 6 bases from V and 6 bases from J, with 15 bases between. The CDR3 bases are TGTGCCATCAGGGGCGACGCTGCCCTCAATGAGCAGTTCTTC. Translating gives CAIRGDAALNEQFF.

The CDR3: CASSSLLAGVRNEQFF. The CDR3 nucleotides are TGTGCCAGCAGCTCGCTCCTGGCGGGGGTGCGCAATGAGCAGTTCTTC. V and J are TRBV7-2 and TRBJ2-1, with 7 bases that match TRBD2. Germline trimming cut 4 bases from V and 6 bases from J; bases unmatched to any gene: 12. CDR1 and CDR2 from the germline V gene are SGHTA and FQGNSA. The CDR3 totals 16 residues.

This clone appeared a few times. CDR3 DNA sequence: TGTGTCTCGGGGGGAATCGGGGGCTATGGGGCCAACGTCCTGACTTTC. Protein sequence: CVSGGIGGYGANVLTF. This chain connects TRBV7-9 to TRBJ2-6, with D perhaps TRBD2 (7 bases). There are 16 residues in the CDR3. CDR1 is SEHNR, CDR2 FQNEAQ, per germline (reference sequence).

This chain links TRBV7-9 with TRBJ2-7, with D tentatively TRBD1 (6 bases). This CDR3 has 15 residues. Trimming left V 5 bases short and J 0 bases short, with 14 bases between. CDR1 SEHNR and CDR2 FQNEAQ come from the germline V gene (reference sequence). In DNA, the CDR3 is TGTGCCAGCAGCCTAGGACAGAAACTCTCCTACGAGCAGTACTTC. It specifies CASSLGQKLSYEQYF.

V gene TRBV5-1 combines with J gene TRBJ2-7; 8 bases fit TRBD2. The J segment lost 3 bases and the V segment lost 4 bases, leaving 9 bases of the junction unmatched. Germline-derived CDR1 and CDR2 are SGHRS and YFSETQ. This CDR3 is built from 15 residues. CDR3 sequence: CASSPLAGGNYEQYF. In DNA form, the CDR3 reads TGCGCCAGCAGCCCGCTTGCGGGGGGAAACTACGAGCAGTACTTC. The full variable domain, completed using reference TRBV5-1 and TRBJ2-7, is KAGVTQTPRYLIKTRGQQVTLSCSPISGHRSVSWYQQTPGQGLQFLFEYFSETQRNKGNFPGRFSGRQFSNSRSEMNVSTLELGDSALYLCASSPLAGGNYEQYFGPGTRLTVT.

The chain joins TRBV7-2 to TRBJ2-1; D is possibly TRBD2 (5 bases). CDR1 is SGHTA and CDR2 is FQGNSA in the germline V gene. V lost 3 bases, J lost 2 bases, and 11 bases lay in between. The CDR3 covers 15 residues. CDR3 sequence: CASSFSVTTYNEQFF. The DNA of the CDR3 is TGTGCCAGCAGCTTCTCCGTGACTACCTACAATGAGCAGTTCTTC. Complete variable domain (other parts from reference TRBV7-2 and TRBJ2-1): GAGVSQSPSNKVTEKGKDVELRCDPISGHTALYWYRQSLGQGLEFLIYFQGNSAPDKSGLPSDRFSAERTGGSVSTLTIQRTQQEDSAVYLCASSFSVTTYNEQFFGPGTRLTVL.